Listed here are 18 T cell receptor beta chains from one sample, sequenced in a study of T cell responses to AZD1222 COVID-19 vaccine. Generated by immunoSEQ multiplex PCR, the TCRdb table keeps only in-frame clones and is missing some. The sample lists 150,000 to 180,000 clones; about 88% were seen once. This specimen consisted of peripheral blood, obtained on day 0 of AZD1222 vaccination. These receptors originate from an adult in good health.

The V and J genes are TRBV5-8 and TRBJ1-2; D call uncertain. Per the germline V gene, CDR1 is SGHTS and CDR2 is YDEGEE. The CDR3 is 13 amino acids. Trimming took off 0 bases at V and 8 bases at J, with 11 bases between the two ends. The CDR3 here is CASSLGKRAGYTF. CDR3 nucleotides: TGTGCCAGCAGCTTGGGCAAACGGGCAGGCTACACCTTC.

The CDR3 nucleotides are TGCGCCAGCAGCCCCCCACCGGGAGCTTTCTTT. Translating it yields CASSPPPGAFF. V usage is TRBV5-1 and J usage is TRBJ1-1; D gene ambiguous. V lost 4 bases to trimming and J lost 10 bases, with 11 bases between them. Germline CDR1 SGHRS, CDR2 YFSETQ. CDR3 length: 11 amino acids.

The chain couples TRBV30 to TRBJ2-7; tentatively, D is TRBD2 (7 bases). Per the germline V gene, CDR1 is GTSNPN and CDR2 is SVGIG (reference sequence). CDR3 size: 12 residues. Trimming cost V 2 bases and J 9 bases, with 14 bases left between them. The CDR3 nucleotides are TGTGCCTGGAGTACCGGGGGGCCCGCGCAGTACTTC. Translated: CAWSTGGPAQYF.

This chain links TRBV5-4 with TRBJ2-3, with TRBD2 matching 8 bases. With V trimmed by 0 bases and J by 6 bases, 9 bases remained unmatched. The CDR3 is 16 residues long. CDR1 is SGHNT, CDR2 YYREEE, per germline (reference sequence). The CDR3 coding sequence is TGTGCCAGCAGCTTGGGGTCAGCGGGGGTGCCTGATACGCAGTATTTT. Its protein is CASSLGSAGVPDTQYF.

This rearrangement joins TRBV7-2 to TRBJ1-1; unclear D gene. The CDR3 is made up of 14 amino acids. V lost 2 bases and J 5 bases, leaving 12 bases between the germline ends. From germline, CDR1 is SGHTA and CDR2 FQGNSA. The CDR3 coding sequence is TGTGCCAGCAGCTTAAGGACCCTTGGTACTGAAGCTTTCTTT. This gives the protein CASSLRTLGTEAFF. Combining the CDR3 with reference TRBV7-2 and TRBJ1-1 gives the whole variable domain GAGVSQSPSNKVTEKGKDVELRCDPISGHTALYWYRQSLGQGLEFLIYFQGNSAPDKSGLPSDRFSAERTGGSVSTLTIQRTQQEDSAVYLCASSLRTLGTEAFFGQGTRLTVV.

This sequence joins TRBV15 and TRBJ2-2, with TRBD2 matching 11 bases. Germline loops: CDR1 LNHNV, CDR2 YYDKDF (reference sequence). The CDR3 is made up of 14 amino acids. The ends lost 3 bases at V and 7 bases at J; junction bases unmatched: 1. CDR3 bases: TGTGCCACCAGCAGTAGCGGGAGGGGCGGGGAGCTGTTTTTT. Translated: CATSSSGRGGELFF.

This clone was detected once. The chain recombines TRBV5-4 with TRBJ2-7; D not resolved. Germline V gene lookup returns CDR1 SGHNT and CDR2 YYREEE (reference sequence). V dropped 3 bases and J dropped 4 bases, with 8 bases sitting between them. The CDR3 is 12 residues long. This chain's CDR3 is CASSSTNYEQYF. CDR3 nucleotide sequence: TGTGCCAGCAGCTCAACCAATTACGAGCAGTACTTC.

V is TRBV3-1 (or the pseudogene TRBV3-2) and J is TRBJ2-2; TRBD2 is a possible D gene (6 bases). V shed 1 base and J shed 5 bases, with 11 bases lying between them. Germline CDR1 and CDR2: LGHDT and YNNKEL (reference sequence). CDR3 length equals 15 residues. The CDR3 nucleotides are TGTGCCAGCAGCCAAGTTCCGGGAGCGACCGGGGAGCTGTTTTTT. Protein sequence: CASSQVPGATGELFF.

The V gene is TRBV9, the J gene TRBJ2-3; TRBD2 matches 10 bases. CDR1 is SGDLS and CDR2 is YYNGEE in the germline V gene. The CDR3 extends over 17 amino acids. J gave up 1 base and V 0 bases, and 5 bases lay outside the gene matches. Written as DNA, the CDR3 is TGTGCCAGCAGCGTAGGGTTAGCGGGAGGAGGCACAGATACGCAGTATTTT. Encoded protein: CASSVGLAGGGTDTQYF. The full variable domain, rest sourced from reference TRBV9 and TRBJ2-3, is DSGVTQTPKHLITATGQRVTLRCSPRSGDLSVYWYQQSLDQGLQFLIQYYNGEERAKGNILERFSAQQFPDLHSELNLSSLELGDSALYFCASSVGLAGGGTDTQYFGPGTRLTVL.

In its sample, this clone was seen once. The rearrangement joins TRBV11-2 to TRBJ1-1; D ambiguous. Trimming removed 2 bases from V and 8 bases from J, with 15 bases in between. Germline V gene lookup returns CDR1 SGHAT and CDR2 FQNNGV. The CDR3 has 14 amino acids. As DNA, the CDR3 is TGTGCCAGCAGCTTATTACAGTCCTATCGCGAAGCTTTCTTT. Translation gives CASSLLQSYREAFF. The variable domain in full, completed from reference TRBV11-2 and TRBJ1-1, reads EAGVAQSPRYKIIEKRQSVAFWCNPISGHATLYWYQQILGQGPKLLIQFQNNGVVDDSQLPKDRFSAERLKGVDSTLKIQPAKLEDSAVYLCASSLLQSYREAFFGQGTRLTVV.

This clone was recorded only once. The V and J genes are TRBV10-3 and TRBJ1-2; possible D gene TRBD1, 5 bases. CDR1 ENHRY and CDR2 SYGVKD come from the germline V gene. The CDR3 is 14 residues long. V was cut by 2 bases and J by 5 bases, with 12 bases left in between. The CDR3 loop reads CAISEEGWGYGYTF. CDR3 DNA sequence: TGTGCCATCAGTGAGGAAGGCTGGGGGTATGGCTACACCTTC.

The chain combines TRBV28 with TRBJ1-5; D is undetermined. With 6 bases removed from V and 1 base from J, the gap between germline ends came to 7 bases. There are 13 residues in the CDR3. Germline V CDR1 and CDR2: MDHEN, SYDVKM. The CDR3 loop is CASRLDSNQPQHF. The CDR3, as DNA: TGTGCCAGCAGACTGGACAGCAATCAGCCCCAGCATTTT.

The rearrangement uses TRBV30 and TRBJ1-1; the D is unclear. Germline CDR1 and CDR2: GTSNPN and SVGIG (reference sequence). CDR3 length equals 13 residues. V was pared by 4 bases and J by 5 bases, with 14 bases between. The CDR3 loop reads CAWTASRRTEAFF. CDR3 nucleotides: TGTGCCTGGACTGCGTCTCGGAGGACTGAAGCTTTCTTT.

V and J are TRBV6-5 and TRBJ1-2, with a tentative D call TRBD1 (6 bases). Trimming pared 4 bases from V and 4 bases from J, leaving 16 bases between. Germline CDR1 and CDR2: MNHEY and SVGAGI. There are 15 residues in the CDR3. CDR3 DNA: TGTGCCAGCAGTTTACGAGGGACAAAAGGCTATGGCTACACCTTC. It codes for CASSLRGTKGYGYTF.

The CDR3 reads CASSFMAGQVIHMNTEAFF. The CDR3 DNA is TGTGCCAGCAGTTTTATGGCGGGACAGGTGATACACATGAACACTGAAGCTTTCTTT. This sequence joins TRBV6-2 or TRBV6-3 and TRBJ1-1, with TRBD1 matching 8 bases. Unmatched junction bases numbered 16, after V lost 4 bases and J lost 0 bases. Germline V gene sequence: CDR1 MNHEY, CDR2 SVGEGT. CDR3 length equals 19 residues.

V gene TRBV30 combines with J gene TRBJ2-7; D is perhaps TRBD2 (6 bases). Trimming left V 5 bases short and J 2 bases short, with 19 bases between. CDR1 is GTSNPN and CDR2 is SVGIG in the germline V gene (reference sequence). The CDR3 length is 15 residues. The CDR3 loop reads CAWRSWRAVAYEQYF. The CDR3 DNA follows: TGTGCCTGGCGGTCCTGGAGGGCCGTCGCCTACGAGCAGTACTTC.

This clone was seen only once. The chain links TRBV29-1 to TRBJ1-1; 10 nucleotides align to TRBD1. There are 13 residues in the CDR3. Germline CDR1 SQVTM, CDR2 ANQGSEA. V lost 4 bases, J lost 4 bases, and 3 bases stayed unmatched. The CDR3 region has the DNA TGCAGCGTTGCGACAGGGGGCGTCACTGAAGCTTTCTTT. Protein product: CSVATGGVTEAFF.

This chain links TRBV2 with TRBJ2-3; D might be TRBD1 (6 bases). The CDR3 has 13 amino acids. In germline, CDR1 is SNHLY, CDR2 FYNNEI. Trimming took 7 bases from V and 5 from J, leaving 13 bases between them. The CDR3, as DNA: TGTGCCAGCATCACAGGGATCCGAGATACGCAGTATTTT. Translation gives CASITGIRDTQYF.